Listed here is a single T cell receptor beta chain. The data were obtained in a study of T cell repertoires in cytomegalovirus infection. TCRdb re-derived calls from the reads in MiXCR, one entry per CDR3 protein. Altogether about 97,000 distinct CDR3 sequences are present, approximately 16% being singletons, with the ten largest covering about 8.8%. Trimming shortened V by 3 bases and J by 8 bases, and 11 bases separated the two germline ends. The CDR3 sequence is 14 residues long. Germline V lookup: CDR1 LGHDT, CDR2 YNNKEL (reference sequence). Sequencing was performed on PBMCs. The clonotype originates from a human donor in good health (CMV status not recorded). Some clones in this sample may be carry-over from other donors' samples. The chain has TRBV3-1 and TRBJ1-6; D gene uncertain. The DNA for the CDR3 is TGTGCCAGCAGCCATGGCGGTGTCGATTCACCCCTCCACTTT. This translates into CASSHGGVDSPLHF.